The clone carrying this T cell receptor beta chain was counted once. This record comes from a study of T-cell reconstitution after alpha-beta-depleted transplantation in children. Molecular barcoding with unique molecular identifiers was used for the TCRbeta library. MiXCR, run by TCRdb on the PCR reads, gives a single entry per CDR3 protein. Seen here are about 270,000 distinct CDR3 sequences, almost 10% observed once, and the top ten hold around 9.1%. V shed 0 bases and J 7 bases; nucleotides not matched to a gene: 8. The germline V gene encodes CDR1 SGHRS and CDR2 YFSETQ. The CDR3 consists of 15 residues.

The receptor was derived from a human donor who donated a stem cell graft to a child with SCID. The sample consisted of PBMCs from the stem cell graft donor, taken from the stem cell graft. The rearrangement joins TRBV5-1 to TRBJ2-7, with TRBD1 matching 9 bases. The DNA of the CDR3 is TGCGCCAGCAGCTTGGATGGGACAGGGCCCCAGGAGCAGTACTTC. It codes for CASSLDGTGPQEQYF. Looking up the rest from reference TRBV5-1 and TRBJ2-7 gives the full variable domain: KAGVTQTPRYLIKTRGQQVTLSCSPISGHRSVSWYQQTPGQGLQFLFEYFSETQRNKGNFPGRFSGRQFSNSRSEMNVSTLELGDSALYLCASSLDGTGPQEQYFGPGTRLTVT.